This T cell receptor beta chain comes out of a study of PD-L1 blockade in urothelial cancer. Looking at the study overall: Patients commenced atezolizumab in 2014, and it was given at 1,200 mg intravenously every 3 weeks.

This clone was found a few times. Clones were read by immunoSEQ multiplex PCR, and TCRdb kept only the in-frame ones, dropping some. The table lists 100,000 to 150,000 clones, 65% to 85% of them singletons. This CDR3 region has 14 residues. Trimming removed 6 bases from V and 4 bases from J; junction bases left unmatched: 8. Germline V gene data show CDR1 as SNHLY and CDR2 as FYNNEI. Time point specified: pretreatment peripheral blood. The material was PBMCs, obtained around atezolizumab (anti-PD-L1) treatment. The TCR was taken from a man aged 50 or older with urothelial cancer. The rearrangement joins TRBV2 to TRBJ1-1, with 7 bases matching TRBD1. CDR3 residues: CASRGDRAGTEAFF. Here the CDR3 DNA reads TGTGCCAGCAGGGGAGACAGGGCGGGCACTGAAGCTTTCTTT.